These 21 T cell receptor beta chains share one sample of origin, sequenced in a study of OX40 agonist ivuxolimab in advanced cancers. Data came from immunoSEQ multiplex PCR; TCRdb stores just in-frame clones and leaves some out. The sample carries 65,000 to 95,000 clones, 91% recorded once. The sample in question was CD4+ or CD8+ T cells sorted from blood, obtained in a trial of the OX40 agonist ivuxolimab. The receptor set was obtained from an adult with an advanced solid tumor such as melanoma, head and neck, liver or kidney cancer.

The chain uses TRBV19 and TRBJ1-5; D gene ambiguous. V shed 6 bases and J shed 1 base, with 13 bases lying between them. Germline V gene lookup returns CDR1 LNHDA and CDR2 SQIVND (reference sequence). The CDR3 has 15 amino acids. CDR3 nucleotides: TGTGCCAGTAGGGTGGGAGAAGGAAGCAATCAGCCCCAGCATTTT. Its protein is CASRVGEGSNQPQHF.

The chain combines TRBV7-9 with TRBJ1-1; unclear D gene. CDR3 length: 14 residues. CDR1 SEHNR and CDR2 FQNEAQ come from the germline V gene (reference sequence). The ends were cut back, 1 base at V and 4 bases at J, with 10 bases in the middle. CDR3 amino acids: CASSLVVTATEAFF. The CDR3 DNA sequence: TGTGCCAGCAGCTTAGTTGTAACGGCCACTGAAGCTTTCTTT.

In DNA, the CDR3 is TGTGCCAGCAGCCGATACCTAGCGGGGAACACAGATACGCAGTATTTT. Its protein product is CASSRYLAGNTDTQYF. This sequence joins TRBV7-2 and TRBJ2-3; 9 positions agree with TRBD2. Trimming took 5 bases from V and 2 from J; bases not matched to a gene: 8. Germline CDR1 and CDR2: SGHTA and FQGNSA. The CDR3 has 16 amino acids. The complete variable domain, with remaining parts taken from reference TRBV7-2 and TRBJ2-3, reads GAGVSQSPSNKVTEKGKDVELRCDPISGHTALYWYRQSLGQGLEFLIYFQGNSAPDKSGLPSDRFSAERTGGSVSTLTIQRTQQEDSAVYLCASSRYLAGNTDTQYFGPGTRLTVL.

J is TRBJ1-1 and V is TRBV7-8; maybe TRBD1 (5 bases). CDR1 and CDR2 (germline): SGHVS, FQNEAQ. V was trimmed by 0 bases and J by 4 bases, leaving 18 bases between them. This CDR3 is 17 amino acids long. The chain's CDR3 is CASSLANSGTGSTEAFF. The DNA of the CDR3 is TGTGCCAGCAGCTTAGCCAACTCCGGGACGGGGTCCACTGAAGCTTTCTTT.

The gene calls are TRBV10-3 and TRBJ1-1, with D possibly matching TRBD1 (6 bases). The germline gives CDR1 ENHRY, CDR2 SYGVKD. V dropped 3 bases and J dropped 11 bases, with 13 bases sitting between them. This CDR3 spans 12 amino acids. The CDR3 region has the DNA TGTGCCATCAGTGACCGGGACACATACGCTTTCTTT. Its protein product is CAISDRDTYAFF.

The CDR3 reads CASSLTGGDPYEQYF. The CDR3 DNA follows: TGTGCCAGCAGCTTGACAGGGGGTGATCCCTACGAGCAGTACTTC. The gene calls are TRBV11-3 and TRBJ2-5, with 9 bases aligning to TRBD1. The tail of the sequence fits TRBJ2-7 better, so the J call may be wrong. This CDR3 contains 15 residues. Germline V lookup: CDR1 SGHNT, CDR2 YENEEA.

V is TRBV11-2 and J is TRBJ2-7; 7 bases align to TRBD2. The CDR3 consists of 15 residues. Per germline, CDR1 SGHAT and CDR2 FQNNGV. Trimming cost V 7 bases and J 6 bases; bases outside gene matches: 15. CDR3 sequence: CASTLASTSSSEQYF. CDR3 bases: TGTGCCAGCACGCTAGCCTCGACTAGCAGTAGCGAGCAGTACTTC.

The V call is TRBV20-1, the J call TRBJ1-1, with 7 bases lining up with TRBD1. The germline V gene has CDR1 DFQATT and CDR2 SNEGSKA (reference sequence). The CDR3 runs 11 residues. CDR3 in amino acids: CSTPGGTEAFF. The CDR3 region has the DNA TGCAGCACTCCAGGGGGCACTGAAGCTTTCTTT.

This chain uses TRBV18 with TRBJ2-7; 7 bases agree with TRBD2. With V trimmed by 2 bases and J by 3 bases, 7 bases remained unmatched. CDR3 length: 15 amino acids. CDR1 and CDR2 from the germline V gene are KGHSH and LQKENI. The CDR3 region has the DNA TGTGCCAGCTCACCAGCGGCTAGCGGAGGCTACGAGCAGTACTTC. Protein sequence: CASSPAASGGYEQYF.

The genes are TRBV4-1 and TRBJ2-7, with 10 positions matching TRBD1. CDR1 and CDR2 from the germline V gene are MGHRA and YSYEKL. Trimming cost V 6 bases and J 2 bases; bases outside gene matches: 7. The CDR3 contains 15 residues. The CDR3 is CASRSGTGATYEQYF. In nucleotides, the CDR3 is TGCGCCAGCAGGTCCGGGACAGGGGCAACCTACGAGCAGTACTTC.

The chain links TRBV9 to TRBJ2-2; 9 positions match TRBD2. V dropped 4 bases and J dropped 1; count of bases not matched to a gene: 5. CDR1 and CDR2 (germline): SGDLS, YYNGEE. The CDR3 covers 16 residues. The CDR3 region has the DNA TGTGCCAGCAGCATGCTAGCGGGACGGAACACCGGGGAGCTGTTTTTT. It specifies CASSMLAGRNTGELFF.

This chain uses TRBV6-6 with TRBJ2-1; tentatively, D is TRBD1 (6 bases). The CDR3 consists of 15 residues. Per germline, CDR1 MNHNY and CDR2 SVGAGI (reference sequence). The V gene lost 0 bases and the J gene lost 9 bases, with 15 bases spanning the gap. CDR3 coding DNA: TGTGCCAGCAGTTACTCGCGACAGGTGGGCGGTGAGCAGTTCTTC. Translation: CASSYSRQVGGEQFF.

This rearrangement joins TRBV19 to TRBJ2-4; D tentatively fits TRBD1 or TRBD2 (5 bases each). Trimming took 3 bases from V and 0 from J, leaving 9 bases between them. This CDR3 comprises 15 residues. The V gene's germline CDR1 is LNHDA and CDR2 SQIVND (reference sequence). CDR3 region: CASSMGVLAKNIQYF. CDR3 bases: TGTGCCAGTAGTATGGGGGTCTTAGCCAAAAACATTCAGTACTTC.

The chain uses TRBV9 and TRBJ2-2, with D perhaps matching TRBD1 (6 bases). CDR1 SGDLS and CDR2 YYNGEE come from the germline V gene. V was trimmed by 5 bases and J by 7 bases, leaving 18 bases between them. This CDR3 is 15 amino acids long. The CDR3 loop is CASSLQGEVYGELFF. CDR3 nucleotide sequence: TGTGCCAGCAGTTTACAGGGAGAAGTATACGGGGAGCTGTTTTTT.

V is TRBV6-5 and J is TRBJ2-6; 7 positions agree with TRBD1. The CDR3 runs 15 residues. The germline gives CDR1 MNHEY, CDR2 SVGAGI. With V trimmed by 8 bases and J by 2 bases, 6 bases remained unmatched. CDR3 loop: CASQITGAGANVLTF. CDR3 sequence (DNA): TGTGCCAGCCAAATTACAGGGGCTGGGGCCAACGTCCTGACTTTC.

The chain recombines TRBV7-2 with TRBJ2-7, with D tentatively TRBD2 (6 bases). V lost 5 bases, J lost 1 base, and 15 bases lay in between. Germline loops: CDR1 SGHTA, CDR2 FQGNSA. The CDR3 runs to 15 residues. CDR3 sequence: CASSPRVSGSYEQYF. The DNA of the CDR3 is TGTGCCAGCAGCCCGCGTGTTAGCGGATCCTACGAGCAGTACTTC.

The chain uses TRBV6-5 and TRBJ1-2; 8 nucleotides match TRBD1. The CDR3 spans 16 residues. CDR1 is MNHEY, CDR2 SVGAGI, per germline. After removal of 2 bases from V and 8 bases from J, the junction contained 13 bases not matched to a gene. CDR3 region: CASSYDRKDRVGGYTF. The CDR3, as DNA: TGTGCCAGCAGTTACGACCGTAAGGACAGGGTAGGAGGCTACACCTTC.

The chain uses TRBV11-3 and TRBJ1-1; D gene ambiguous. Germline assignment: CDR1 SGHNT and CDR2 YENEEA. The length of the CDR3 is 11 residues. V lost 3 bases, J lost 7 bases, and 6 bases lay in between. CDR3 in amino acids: CASSLDGEAFF. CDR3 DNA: TGTGCCAGCAGCTTGGACGGTGAAGCTTTCTTT.

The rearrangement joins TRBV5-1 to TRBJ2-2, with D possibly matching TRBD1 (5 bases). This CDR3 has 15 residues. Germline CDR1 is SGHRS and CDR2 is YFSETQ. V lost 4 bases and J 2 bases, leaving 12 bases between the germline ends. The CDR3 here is CASSIQGSNTGELFF. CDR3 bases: TGCGCCAGCAGCATTCAGGGATCCAACACCGGGGAGCTGTTTTTT. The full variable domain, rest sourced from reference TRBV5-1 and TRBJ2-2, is KAGVTQTPRYLIKTRGQQVTLSCSPISGHRSVSWYQQTPGQGLQFLFEYFSETQRNKGNFPGRFSGRQFSNSRSEMNVSTLELGDSALYLCASSIQGSNTGELFFGEGSRLTVL.

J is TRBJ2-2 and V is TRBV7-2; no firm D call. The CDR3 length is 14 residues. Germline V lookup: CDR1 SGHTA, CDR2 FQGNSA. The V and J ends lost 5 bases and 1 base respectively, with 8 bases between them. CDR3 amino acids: CASSPPWNTGELFF. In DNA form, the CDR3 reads TGTGCCAGCAGCCCCCCCTGGAACACCGGGGAGCTGTTTTTT. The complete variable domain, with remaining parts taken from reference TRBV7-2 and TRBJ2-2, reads GAGVSQSPSNKVTEKGKDVELRCDPISGHTALYWYRQSLGQGLEFLIYFQGNSAPDKSGLPSDRFSAERTGGSVSTLTIQRTQQEDSAVYLCASSPPWNTGELFFGEGSRLTVL.

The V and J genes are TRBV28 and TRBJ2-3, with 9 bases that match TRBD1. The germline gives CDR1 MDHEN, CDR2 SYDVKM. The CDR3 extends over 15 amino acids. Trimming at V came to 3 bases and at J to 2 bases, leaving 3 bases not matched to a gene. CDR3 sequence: CASSLGTGITDTQYF. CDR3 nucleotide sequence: TGTGCCAGCAGTTTGGGGACAGGGATCACAGATACGCAGTATTTT.